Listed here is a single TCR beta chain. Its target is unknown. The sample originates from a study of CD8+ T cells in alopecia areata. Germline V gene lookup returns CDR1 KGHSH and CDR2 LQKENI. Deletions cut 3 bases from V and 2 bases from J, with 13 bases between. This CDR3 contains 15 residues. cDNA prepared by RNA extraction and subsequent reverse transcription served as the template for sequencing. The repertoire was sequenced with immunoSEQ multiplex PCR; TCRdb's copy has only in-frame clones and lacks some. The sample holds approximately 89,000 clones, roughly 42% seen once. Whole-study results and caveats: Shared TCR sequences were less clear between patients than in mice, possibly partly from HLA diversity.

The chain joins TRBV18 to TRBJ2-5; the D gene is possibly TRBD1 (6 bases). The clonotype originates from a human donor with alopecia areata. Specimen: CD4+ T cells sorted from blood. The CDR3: CASSPQQGSQETQYF. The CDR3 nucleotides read TGTGCCAGCTCACCGCAACAGGGATCGCAAGAGACCCAGTACTTC.